Each of the 29 T cell receptor beta chains below was sequenced from the same sample in a study of CD8+CD57+ T cells in acquired aplastic anemia. Profiling of TCR beta VDJ combinations and CDR3 sequences used genomic DNA as template. TCRdb re-called the reads with MiXCR, one entry per CDR3 protein. The sample holds around 200,000 distinct CDR3 sequences, about half seen once. Patients selected for sequencing had displayed CD8+CD57+ cell expansion by flow cytometry. The sequencing input was sorted CD4+, CD8+, or CD8+CD57+ T cells (not recorded which) from PBMCs. All receptors come from a human donor with aplastic anemia.

The gene calls are TRBV7-8 and TRBJ1-3, with TRBD1 as a possible D gene (6 bases). The CDR3 is made up of 14 amino acids. In germline, CDR1 is SGHVS, CDR2 FQNEAQ. The V and J ends lost 5 bases and 4 bases respectively, with 12 bases between them. CDR3 bases: TGTGCCAGCAGCCATACAGGGTTGGGAAACACCATATATTTT. This encodes CASSHTGLGNTIYF.

The sample holds many counts of this clonotype. This chain joins TRBV20-1 and TRBJ2-1; D possibly corresponds to TRBD2 (6 bases). CDR3 length: 14 residues. The germline V gene encodes CDR1 DFQATT and CDR2 SNEGSKA (reference sequence). Trimming cost V 3 bases and J 6 bases, with 15 bases left between them. The CDR3 nucleotides read TGCAGTGCTAGCTTAAGGGCGGGGCGCAATGAGCAGTTCTTC. Residues: CSASLRAGRNEQFF.

This clonotype was recorded many times. V and J are TRBV2 and TRBJ1-4; D is possibly TRBD1 (6 bases). Germline V gene lookup returns CDR1 SNHLY and CDR2 FYNNEI. V lost 4 bases and J 3 bases, leaving 12 bases between the germline ends. The length of the CDR3 is 15 residues. CDR3 residues: CASSATGMANEKLFF. Here the CDR3 DNA reads TGTGCCAGCAGTGCCACAGGGATGGCTAATGAAAAACTGTTTTTT. Full variable domain (remainder filled in from reference TRBV2 and TRBJ1-4): EPEVTQTPSHQVTQMGQEVILRCVPISNHLYFYWYRQILGQKVEFLVSFYNNEISEKSEIFDDQFSVERPDGSNFTLKIRSTKLEDSAMYFCASSATGMANEKLFFGSGTQLSVL.

The rearrangement uses TRBV10-3 and TRBJ1-2; D may be TRBD1 (6 bases). This CDR3 is 13 amino acids long. With 8 bases removed from V and 2 bases from J, the gap between germline ends came to 12 bases. The germline V gene has CDR1 ENHRY and CDR2 SYGVKD. This CDR3 reads CAIGGGANYGYTF. DNA of the CDR3: TGTGCCATCGGGGGGGGGGCGAACTATGGCTACACCTTC.

This clonotype showed up just a few times. The chain uses TRBV10-2 and TRBJ2-1; no clear D gene. From germline, CDR1 is WSHSY and CDR2 SAAADI. This CDR3 spans 12 amino acids. Trimming took 6 bases from V and 2 from J, leaving 5 bases between them. The CDR3 reads CASRDPYNEQFF. The CDR3 DNA reads as TGCGCCAGCAGGGACCCCTACAATGAGCAGTTCTTC.

Ten or more counts support this clonotype. The chain is built from TRBV2 and TRBJ1-1; unclear D gene. The CDR3 contains 11 residues. Germline CDR1 reads SNHLY; CDR2 reads FYNNEI. The ends were cut back, 7 bases at V and 1 base at J, with 4 bases in the middle. The CDR3 reads CASTGNTEAFF. The CDR3 region has the DNA TGTGCCAGCACGGGGAACACTGAAGCTTTCTTT.

This clonotype appeared many times. V is TRBV5-1 and J is TRBJ2-1; D call uncertain. CDR3 size: 14 residues. V lost 5 bases and J 0 bases, leaving 9 bases between the germline ends. Per the germline V gene, CDR1 is SGHRS and CDR2 is YFSETQ. The CDR3 sequence: CASSAGRSYNEQFF. For the CDR3, the DNA is TGCGCCAGCAGTGCTGGACGCTCCTACAATGAGCAGTTCTTC. The complete variable domain, with remaining parts taken from reference TRBV5-1 and TRBJ2-1, reads KAGVTQTPRYLIKTRGQQVTLSCSPISGHRSVSWYQQTPGQGLQFLFEYFSETQRNKGNFPGRFSGRQFSNSRSEMNVSTLELGDSALYLCASSAGRSYNEQFFGPGTRLTVL.

The gene calls are TRBV7-2 and TRBJ2-2; 10 nucleotides match TRBD1. Trimming at V came to 3 bases and at J to 4 bases, leaving 2 bases not matched to a gene. Germline CDR1 and CDR2: SGHTA and FQGNSA. The CDR3 spans 15 residues. CDR3 amino acids: CASSFWTGGTGELFF. The CDR3 nucleotides read TGTGCCAGCAGCTTCTGGACAGGGGGCACCGGGGAGCTGTTTTTT.

This clonotype was picked up many times. The CDR3 here is CASSIGGQGTDTQYF. CDR3 DNA sequence: TGTGCCAGTAGTATAGGGGGGCAAGGCACAGATACGCAGTATTTT. The chain employs TRBV19 and TRBJ2-3, with a tentative D call TRBD1 (6 bases). Trimming took 1 base from V and 1 from J, leaving 9 bases between them. The CDR3 runs 15 residues. The germline gives CDR1 LNHDA, CDR2 SQIVND (reference sequence). The full variable domain, rest sourced from reference TRBV19 and TRBJ2-3, is DGGITQSPKYLFRKEGQNVTLSCEQNLNHDAMYWYRQDPGQGLRLIYYSQIVNDFQKGDIAEGYSVSREKKESFPLTVTSAQKNPTAFYLCASSIGGQGTDTQYFGPGTRLTVL.

This clonotype was recorded many times. The chain carries TRBV5-6 and TRBJ2-7; possible D gene TRBD2, 5 bases. The CDR3 covers 12 residues. Per germline, CDR1 SGHDT and CDR2 YYEEEE. V lost 4 bases and J 5 bases, leaving 10 bases between the germline ends. This CDR3 is CASSRTGNEQYF. The CDR3 DNA sequence: TGTGCCAGCAGCCGGACCGGGAACGAGCAGTACTTC.

This clonotype was recorded many times. The chain combines TRBV28 with TRBJ2-7; tentatively, D is TRBD2 (6 bases). CDR1 and CDR2 from the germline V gene are MDHEN and SYDVKM. V was shortened by 3 bases and J by 4 bases, with 13 bases between the two germline ends. This CDR3 is 14 amino acids long. CDR3 bases: TGTGCCAGCAGTTTTACCGGGAGCATGTACGAGCAGTACTTC. This translates into CASSFTGSMYEQYF. The full variable domain, with the rest looked up from reference TRBV28 and TRBJ2-7, is DVKVTQSSRYLVKRTGEKVFLECVQDMDHENMFWYRQDPGLGLRLIYFSYDVKMKEKGDIPEGYSVSREKKERFSLILESASTNQTSMYLCASSFTGSMYEQYFGPGTRLTVT.

There are many counts of this clonotype. The J gene is TRBJ2-7, the V gene TRBV20-1; D is ambiguous. CDR3 length equals 12 residues. CDR1 DFQATT and CDR2 SNEGSKA come from the germline V gene (reference sequence). Trimming removed 4 bases at V and 3 bases at J, with 10 bases between. The CDR3 nucleotides read TGCAGTGCTAAGGGAAGGGTCTACGAGCAGTACTTC. Translating gives CSAKGRVYEQYF.

The chain links TRBV20-1 to TRBJ2-2; TRBD2 matches at 7 bases. Germline V gene data show CDR1 as DFQATT and CDR2 as SNEGSKA (reference sequence). Losses at the gene ends were 1 base for V and 3 bases for J; bases not matched to a gene: 2. The CDR3 sequence is 14 residues long. CDR3 region: CSARVAGDTGELFF. CDR3 sequence (DNA): TGCAGTGCTAGAGTAGCGGGTGACACCGGGGAGCTGTTTTTT.

The chain recombines TRBV7-2 with TRBJ2-7; the match to TRBD2 covers 10 bases. Germline CDR1 and CDR2: SGHTA and FQGNSA. With 1 base clipped from V and 7 bases from J, the junction kept 10 bases outside the gene matches. The CDR3 consists of 16 residues. The CDR3: CASSLGPQRGGDEQYF. CDR3 sequence (DNA): TGTGCCAGCAGCTTAGGGCCGCAGCGGGGGGGCGATGAGCAGTACTTC.

This clonotype has more than one count but fewer than ten. The genes are TRBV10-1 and TRBJ2-1, with a tentative D call TRBD2 (6 bases). CDR1 is WNHNN, CDR2 SYGVQD, per germline (reference sequence). The V end lost 7 bases, the J end lost 3 bases, and 13 bases lay between the germline ends. The CDR3 has 14 amino acids. The CDR3 coding sequence is TGCGCCAGCAAACGGGGGTGTTTCTACAATGAGCAGTTCTTC. Protein sequence: CASKRGCFYNEQFF.

This clonotype was recorded many times. The chain has TRBV5-1 and TRBJ2-1, with 11 bases matching TRBD2. Germline values: CDR1 SGHRS, CDR2 YFSETQ. This CDR3 comprises 17 residues. J was trimmed by 0 bases and V by 4 bases; bases with no gene match: 6. CDR3 residues: CASSPEGLADSYNEQFF. The CDR3 coding sequence is TGCGCCAGCAGCCCCGAGGGACTAGCGGACTCCTACAATGAGCAGTTCTTC.

Only a few counts were recorded for this clonotype. This rearrangement joins TRBV18 to TRBJ1-2; TRBD1 might be the D (6 bases). Looked up from germline, CDR1 is KGHSH and CDR2 is LQKENI. V lost 2 bases, J lost 4 bases, and 14 bases lay in between. The CDR3 extends over 15 amino acids. CDR3 in amino acids: CASSPNRAQFYGYTF. The CDR3 DNA is TGTGCCAGCTCACCAAACAGGGCGCAATTCTATGGCTACACCTTC.

The chain carries TRBV19 and TRBJ2-3; D unclear. The CDR3 is made up of 13 amino acids. From germline, CDR1 is LNHDA and CDR2 SQIVND (reference sequence). V was clipped by 3 bases and J by 0 bases, with 4 bases between them. The CDR3 DNA sequence: TGTGCCAGTAGTATGGCTAGCACAGATACGCAGTATTTT. Translation: CASSMASTDTQYF.

A word on this clonotype: Since no conserved phenylalanine or tryptophan closes the CDR3, a read error is the likely cause. The rearrangement links TRBV14 to TRBJ2-7; 11 bases align to TRBD1. Losses at the gene ends were 4 bases for V and 5 bases for J; bases not matched to a gene: 10. There are 16 residues in the CDR3. Germline-derived CDR1 and CDR2 are SGHDN and FVKESK. The CDR3 DNA reads as TGTGCCAGCAGCCCTCTGCGGGACAGGGGGATCGACGAGCAGTACCTC. It translates to CASSPLRDRGIDEQYL.

This clonotype has ten or more counts. The CDR3 coding sequence is TGTGCCAGTAGTTTCTCCGGGACAGCCTACGAGCAGTACTTC. Translated, it gives CASSFSGTAYEQYF. The chain joins TRBV19 to TRBJ2-7, with 7 nucleotides matching TRBD1. CDR1 is LNHDA, CDR2 SQIVND, per germline (reference sequence). Trimming removed 5 bases from V and 2 bases from J; junction bases left unmatched: 6. The CDR3 is made up of 14 amino acids. Based on the CDR3 plus reference TRBV19 and TRBJ2-7, the full variable domain is DGGITQSPKYLFRKEGQNVTLSCEQNLNHDAMYWYRQDPGQGLRLIYYSQIVNDFQKGDIAEGYSVSREKKESFPLTVTSAQKNPTAFYLCASSFSGTAYEQYFGPGTRLTVT.

The chain combines TRBV29-1 with TRBJ1-1; no reliable D call. Trimming removed 4 bases from V and 5 bases from J, with 8 bases in between. The CDR3 runs 11 residues. The germline CDR1 and CDR2 sequences are SQVTM and ANQGSEA. The CDR3 coding sequence is TGCAGCGTTGTTGTTCAGACTGAAGCTTTCTTT. Its protein is CSVVVQTEAFF.

This clonotype showed up just a few times. This chain uses TRBV29-1 with TRBJ1-2; D is uncertain. Trimming stripped 8 bases from V and 6 bases from J, with 10 bases between. From germline, CDR1 is SQVTM and CDR2 ANQGSEA. The CDR3 extends over 10 amino acids. The CDR3 loop reads CSTYDNGYTF. The CDR3 DNA reads as TGCAGCACGTACGACAATGGCTACACCTTC.

The sample holds a few counts of this clonotype. A much larger clone sits a single nucleotide away, making a read error possible. The V gene is TRBV6-1, the J gene TRBJ1-2; the D is unclear. Germline V gene data show CDR1 as MNHNS and CDR2 as SASEGT. This CDR3 comprises 14 residues. CDR3 sequence (DNA): TGTGCCAGCAGTGAATTACCGAACCTCTATGGCTACGCCTTC. Its protein product is CASSELPNLYGYAF.

V and J are TRBV3-1 and TRBJ2-1, with D hard to call. The germline gives CDR1 LGHDT, CDR2 YNNKEL (reference sequence). This CDR3 spans 14 amino acids. Between the trimmed V and J ends, which lost 0 bases and 8 bases, there was a span of 11 bases. The CDR3 coding sequence is TGTGCCAGCAGCCAAGATTACCTGAGAGATGAGCAGTTCTTC. Protein: CASSQDYLRDEQFF.

The chain carries TRBV29-1 and TRBJ1-2; unclear D gene. This CDR3 region has 10 residues. The V and J ends lost 8 bases and 8 bases respectively, with 12 bases between them. Per germline, CDR1 SQVTM and CDR2 ANQGSEA. The CDR3 region has the DNA TGCAGCAGCCGATCCGGAGGCTACACCTTC. Translated, it gives CSSRSGGYTF.

The rearrangement links TRBV20-1 to TRBJ1-6; unclear D gene. The CDR3 has 13 residues. Trimming cost V 4 bases and J 7 bases, with 11 bases left between them. CDR1 DFQATT and CDR2 SNEGSKA come from the germline V gene (reference sequence). The CDR3 DNA is TGCAGTGCTATTTACAGCATAAATTCACCCCTCCACTTT. Residues: CSAIYSINSPLHF.

A word on this clonotype: The junction differs from germline at one of its ends, possibly a read error. The rearrangement uses TRBV9 and TRBJ2-5; D may match TRBD1 or TRBD2 (5 bases each). This CDR3 region has 17 residues. Germline assignment: CDR1 SGDLS and CDR2 YYNGEE. The CDR3 reads CASSVSRAGWEQEAQYF. The CDR3, as DNA: TGTGCCAGCAGTGTGTCCAGGGCAGGGTGGGAGCAAGAGGCCCAGTACTTC.

This clonotype was observed many times. V is TRBV20-1 and J is TRBJ1-1; TRBD1 might be the D (6 bases). Per germline, CDR1 DFQATT and CDR2 SNEGSKA (reference sequence). CDR3 length: 15 amino acids. Trimming left V 2 bases short and J 0 bases short, with 13 bases between. CDR3 nucleotide sequence: TGCAGTGCTAGACCTATAGACAGGATGAACACTGAAGCTTTCTTT. This translates into CSARPIDRMNTEAFF.

V and J are TRBV29-1 and TRBJ1-2; weak D call: TRBD1 (6 bases). Per the germline V gene, CDR1 is SQVTM and CDR2 is ANQGSEA. The CDR3 sequence is 13 residues long. The V end was cut by 3 bases, the J end by 4 bases, with 12 bases between. This CDR3 reads CSVDPGAAYGYTF. CDR3 DNA sequence: TGCAGCGTTGACCCGGGGGCGGCCTATGGCTACACCTTC.